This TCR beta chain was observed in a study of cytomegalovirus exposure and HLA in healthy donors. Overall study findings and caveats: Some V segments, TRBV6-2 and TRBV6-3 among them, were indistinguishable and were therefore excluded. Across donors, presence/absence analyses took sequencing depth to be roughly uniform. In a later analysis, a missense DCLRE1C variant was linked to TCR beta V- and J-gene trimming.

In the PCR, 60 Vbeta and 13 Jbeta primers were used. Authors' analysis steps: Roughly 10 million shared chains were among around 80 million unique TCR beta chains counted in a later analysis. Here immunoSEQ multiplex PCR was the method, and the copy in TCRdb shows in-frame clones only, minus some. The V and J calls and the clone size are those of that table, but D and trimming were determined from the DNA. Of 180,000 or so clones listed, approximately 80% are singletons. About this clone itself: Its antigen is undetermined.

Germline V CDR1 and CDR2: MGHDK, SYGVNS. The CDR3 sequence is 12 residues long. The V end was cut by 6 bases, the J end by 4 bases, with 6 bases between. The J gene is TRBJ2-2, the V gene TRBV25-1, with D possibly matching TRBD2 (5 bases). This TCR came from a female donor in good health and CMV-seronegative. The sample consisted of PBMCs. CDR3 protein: CASRLGTGELFF. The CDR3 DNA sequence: TGTGCCAGCAGACTAGGCACCGGGGAGCTGTTTTTT. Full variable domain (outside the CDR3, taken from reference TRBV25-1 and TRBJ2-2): EADIYQTPRYLVIGTGKKITLECSQTMGHDKMYWYQQDPGMELHLIHYSYGVNSTEKGDLSSESTVSRIRTEHFPLTLESARPSHTSQYLCASRLGTGELFFGEGSRLTVL.